Listed here are 12 T cell receptor beta chains from one sample, sequenced in a study of T cell changes during pregnancy in multiple sclerosis. The data were produced by immunoSEQ multiplex PCR, yet TCRdb's version contains in-frame clones alone and is incomplete. Of more than 40,000 clones in the sample, around 90% were seen once. Source: peripheral blood, taken in the first trimester of pregnancy. The receptors originated from a female donor in good health, enrolled as a control in a pregnancy study.

This rearrangement joins TRBV28 to TRBJ1-1, with a tentative D call TRBD1 (6 bases). The germline V gene has CDR1 MDHEN and CDR2 SYDVKM. Trimming cost V 2 bases and J 6 bases, with 19 bases left between them. The CDR3 spans 16 residues. CDR3 region: CASSLLGGGRDAEAFF. In DNA form, the CDR3 reads TGTGCCAGCAGTTTACTGGGGGGGGGCCGGGACGCTGAAGCTTTCTTT.

The CDR3 region has the DNA TGTGCCAGCAGCTTGATCGGGGATTCACAGAGGGAGCAGTACTTC. Amino acids: CASSLIGDSQREQYF. This chain connects TRBV5-6 to TRBJ2-7; D may be TRBD2 (5 bases). V was cut by 1 base and J by 7 bases, with 18 bases left in between. The germline CDR1 and CDR2 sequences are SGHDT and YYEEEE. This CDR3 is built from 15 residues. The full variable domain, with the rest looked up from reference TRBV5-6 and TRBJ2-7, is DAGVTQSPTHLIKTRGQQVTLRCSPKSGHDTVSWYQQALGQGPQFIFQYYEEEERQRGNFPDRFSGHQFPNYSSELNVNALLLGDSALYLCASSLIGDSQREQYFGPGTRLTVT.

This chain connects TRBV5-1 to TRBJ1-1; tentative D call: TRBD1 (6 bases). Per the germline V gene, CDR1 is SGHRS and CDR2 is YFSETQ. The germline V and J ends were trimmed by 2 bases and 5 bases, with 13 bases remaining between them. The length of the CDR3 is 14 residues. DNA of the CDR3: TGCGCCAGCAGCTTAATACAGGGTCGTACTGAAGCTTTCTTT. Its translation: CASSLIQGRTEAFF. The full variable domain, its missing parts supplied by reference TRBV5-1 and TRBJ1-1, is KAGVTQTPRYLIKTRGQQVTLSCSPISGHRSVSWYQQTPGQGLQFLFEYFSETQRNKGNFPGRFSGRQFSNSRSEMNVSTLELGDSALYLCASSLIQGRTEAFFGQGTRLTVV.

The DNA for the CDR3 is TGTGCCAGTAGTGGGACAGGGAGCAATCAGCCCCAGCATTTT. It specifies CASSGTGSNQPQHF. This rearrangement joins TRBV19 to TRBJ1-5; 9 bases line up with TRBD1. Losses at the gene ends were 5 bases for V and 1 base for J; bases not matched to a gene: 0. CDR3 length: 14 amino acids. Germline-derived CDR1 and CDR2 are LNHDA and SQIVND (reference sequence).

The rearrangement uses TRBV15 and TRBJ2-2; TRBD1 matches at 9 bases. The length of the CDR3 is 16 residues. V lost 0 bases and J lost 4; bases outside the gene matches: 3. Per germline, CDR1 LNHNV and CDR2 YYDKDF (reference sequence). Here the CDR3 reads CATSRDGDRATGELFF. The CDR3 DNA reads as TGTGCCACCAGCAGAGATGGGGACAGGGCCACCGGGGAGCTGTTTTTT. Combining the CDR3 with reference TRBV15 and TRBJ2-2 gives the whole variable domain DAMVIQNPRYQVTQFGKPVTLSCSQTLNHNVMYWYQQKSSQAPKLLFHYYDKDFNNEADTPDNFQSRRPNTSFCFLDIRSPGLGDTAMYLCATSRDGDRATGELFFGEGSRLTVL.

V is TRBV18 and J is TRBJ2-1; D is undetermined. The CDR3 length is 13 residues. V lost 3 bases and J lost 6, with 9 bases in between. Germline loops: CDR1 KGHSH, CDR2 LQKENI. The CDR3 reads CASSPPWSNEQFF. CDR3 nucleotides: TGTGCCAGCTCACCCCCGTGGAGCAATGAGCAGTTCTTC.

The chain recombines TRBV2 with TRBJ1-1; a weak D match, TRBD1 (5 bases). The V gene's germline CDR1 is SNHLY and CDR2 FYNNEI. This CDR3 comprises 12 residues. With 6 bases removed from V and 5 bases from J, the gap between germline ends came to 10 bases. CDR3 protein: CASRRQTTEAFF. CDR3 DNA: TGTGCCAGCAGGAGACAGACTACTGAAGCTTTCTTT.

This chain links TRBV2 with TRBJ1-5; TRBD1 is a possible D gene (5 bases). The ends were cut back, 6 bases at V and 3 bases at J, with 9 bases in the middle. Germline values: CDR1 SNHLY, CDR2 FYNNEI. The CDR3 has 13 residues. The CDR3 spells CASRRQINQPQHF. CDR3 nucleotide sequence: TGTGCCAGCAGGAGACAGATCAATCAGCCCCAGCATTTT.

The chain couples TRBV28 to TRBJ1-4, with 7 bases matching TRBD1. The CDR3 is 16 residues long. J was trimmed by 1 base and V by 2 bases; bases with no gene match: 4. In germline, CDR1 is MDHEN, CDR2 SYDVKM. The CDR3 coding sequence is TGTGCCAGCAGTTTACTTTCAGGGGGAACTAATGAAAAACTGTTTTTT. As protein: CASSLLSGGTNEKLFF.

V gene TRBV18 combines with J gene TRBJ2-7; 8 nucleotides align to TRBD1. Losses at the gene ends were 6 bases for V and 4 bases for J; bases not matched to a gene: 8. Germline V lookup: CDR1 KGHSH, CDR2 LQKENI. The CDR3 length is 14 residues. The CDR3 sequence: CASSIGTGEYEQYF. The CDR3 bases are TGTGCCAGCTCCATCGGGACAGGAGAGTACGAGCAGTACTTC.

V gene TRBV27 combines with J gene TRBJ2-1; D perhaps matches TRBD2 (6 bases). Trimming left V 2 bases short and J 3 bases short, with 11 bases between. The CDR3 is 15 amino acids. Germline values: CDR1 MNHEY, CDR2 SMNVEV (reference sequence). The CDR3 DNA sequence: TGTGCCAGCAGTTTAGCTAGCGTCAGCTACAATGAGCAGTTCTTC. Amino acid sequence: CASSLASVSYNEQFF.

This chain connects TRBV4-2 to TRBJ1-2; 9 bases fit TRBD1. This CDR3 is 15 amino acids long. V was clipped by 4 bases and J by 4 bases; unmatched bases: 7. Germline assignment: CDR1 LGHNA and CDR2 YNFKEQ. CDR3: CASSLRQGEFYGYTF. In nucleotides, the CDR3 is TGTGCCAGCAGCCTTAGACAGGGGGAGTTCTATGGCTACACCTTC.